This T cell receptor beta chain is from a study of regulatory T cells in long-lasting Graves disease. Study summary: Patients met the persistent Graves' disease definition after over 5 years of antithyroid drugs with positive TSH receptor antibodies.

Indicated time point: persistent/refractory GD, antithyroid drugs over 5 years with positive TRAb. Isolated PBMC RNA provided the starting material for the TCR library. By American Thyroid Association guidelines, Graves' disease was diagnosed in the cohort. With V trimmed by 6 bases and J by 9 bases, 18 bases remained unmatched. CDR1 and CDR2 from the germline V gene are LNHDA and SQIVND (reference sequence). The CDR3 covers 16 residues. Researchers made TCR beta libraries by using iRepertoire HTBI primers and running Arm-PCR on CDR3 regions. TCRdb itself ran the multiplex PCR reads through MiXCR, one entry per CDR3 protein. The sample lists 700,000 or so distinct CDR3 sequences; about 32% were seen once.

The V call is TRBV19, the J call TRBJ2-7; the match to TRBD1 covers 9 bases. The source was peripheral blood mononuclear cells (PBMCs), collected when the disease was refractory, from a patient treated with antithyroid drugs. This clonotype originated in a female donor with Graves disease. CDR3 amino acids: CASSTRTGTGTGVQYF. The CDR3 region has the DNA TGTGCCAGTAGCACCCGGACCGGGACAGGGACGGGAGTGCAGTACTTC. Using reference TRBV19 and TRBJ2-7 for the parts outside the CDR3, the full variable domain is DGGITQSPKYLFRKEGQNVTLSCEQNLNHDAMYWYRQDPGQGLRLIYYSQIVNDFQKGDIAEGYSVSREKKESFPLTVTSAQKNPTAFYLCASSTRTGTGTGVQYFGPGTRLTVT.